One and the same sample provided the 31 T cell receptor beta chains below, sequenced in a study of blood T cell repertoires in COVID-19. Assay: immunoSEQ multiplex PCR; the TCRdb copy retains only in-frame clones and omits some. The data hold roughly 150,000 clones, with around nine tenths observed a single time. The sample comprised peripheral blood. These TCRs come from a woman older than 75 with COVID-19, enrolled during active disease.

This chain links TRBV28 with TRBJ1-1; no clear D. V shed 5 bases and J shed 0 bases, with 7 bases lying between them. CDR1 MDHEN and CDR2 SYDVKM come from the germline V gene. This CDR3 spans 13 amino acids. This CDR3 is CASSAGMNTEAFF. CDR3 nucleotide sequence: TGTGCCAGCAGTGCGGGCATGAACACTGAAGCTTTCTTT.

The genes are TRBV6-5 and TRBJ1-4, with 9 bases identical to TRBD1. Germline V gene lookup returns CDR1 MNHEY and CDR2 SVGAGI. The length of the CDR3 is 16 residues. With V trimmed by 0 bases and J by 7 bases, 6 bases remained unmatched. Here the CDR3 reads CASSYSPGTGREKLFF. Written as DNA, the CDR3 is TGTGCCAGCAGTTACTCGCCCGGGACAGGGCGTGAAAAACTGTTTTTT.

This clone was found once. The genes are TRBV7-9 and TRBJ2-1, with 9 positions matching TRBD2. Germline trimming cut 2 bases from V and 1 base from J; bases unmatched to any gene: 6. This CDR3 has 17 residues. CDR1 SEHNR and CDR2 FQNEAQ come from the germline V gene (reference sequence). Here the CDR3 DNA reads TGTGCCAGCAGCTTACAAATAGCGGGAGAGTCCTACAATGAGCAGTTCTTC. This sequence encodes CASSLQIAGESYNEQFF.

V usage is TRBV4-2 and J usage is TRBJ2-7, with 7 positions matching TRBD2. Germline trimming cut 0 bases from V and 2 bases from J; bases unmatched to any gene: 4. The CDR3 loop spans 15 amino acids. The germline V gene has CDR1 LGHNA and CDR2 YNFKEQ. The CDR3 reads CASSQESGTPYEQYF. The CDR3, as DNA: TGTGCCAGCAGCCAAGAAAGCGGGACCCCCTACGAGCAGTACTTC.

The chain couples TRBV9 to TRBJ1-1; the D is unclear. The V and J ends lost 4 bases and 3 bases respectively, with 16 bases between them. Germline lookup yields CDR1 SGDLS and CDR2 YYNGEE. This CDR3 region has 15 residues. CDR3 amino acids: CASSRLPGYDTEAFF. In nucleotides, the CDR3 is TGTGCCAGCAGCCGATTACCCGGTTATGACACTGAAGCTTTCTTT.

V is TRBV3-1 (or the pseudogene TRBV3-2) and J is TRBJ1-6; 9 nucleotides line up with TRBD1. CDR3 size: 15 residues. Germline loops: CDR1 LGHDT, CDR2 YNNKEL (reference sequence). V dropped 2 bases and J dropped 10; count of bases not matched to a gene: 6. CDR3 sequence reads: CASSQLDRGTSPLHF. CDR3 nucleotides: TGTGCCAGCAGCCAACTCGACAGGGGGACCTCACCCCTCCACTTT.

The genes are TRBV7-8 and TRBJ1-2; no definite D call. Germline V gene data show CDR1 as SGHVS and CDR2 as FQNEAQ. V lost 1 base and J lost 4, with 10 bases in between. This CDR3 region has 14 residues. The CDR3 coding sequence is TGTGCCAGCAGCTTAGAGGCAGGCGTCTATGGCTACACCTTC. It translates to CASSLEAGVYGYTF.

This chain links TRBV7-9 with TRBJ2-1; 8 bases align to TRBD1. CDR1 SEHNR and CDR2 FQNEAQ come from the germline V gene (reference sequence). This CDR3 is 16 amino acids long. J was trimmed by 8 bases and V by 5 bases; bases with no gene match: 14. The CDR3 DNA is TGTGCCAGCAGCGGCAGGGGGCGCTTTGGATACGATGAGCAGTTCTTC. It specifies CASSGRGRFGYDEQFF. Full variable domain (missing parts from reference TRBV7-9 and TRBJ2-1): DTGVSQNPRHKITKRGQNVTFRCDPISEHNRLYWYRQTLGQGPEFLTYFQNEAQLEKSRLLSDRFSAERPKGSFSTLEIQRTEQGDSAMYLCASSGRGRFGYDEQFFGPGTRLTVL.

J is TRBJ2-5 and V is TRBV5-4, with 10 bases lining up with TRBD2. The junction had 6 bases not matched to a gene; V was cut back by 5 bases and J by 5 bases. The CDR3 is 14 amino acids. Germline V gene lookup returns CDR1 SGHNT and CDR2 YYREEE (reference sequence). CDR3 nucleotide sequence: TGTGCCAGCAGTCCTAGCGGGAGTGGGGAGACCCAGTACTTC. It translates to CASSPSGSGETQYF. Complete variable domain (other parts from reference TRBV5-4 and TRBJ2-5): ETGVTQSPTHLIKTRGQQVTLRCSSQSGHNTVSWYQQALGQGPQFIFQYYREEENGRGNFPPRFSGLQFPNYSSELNVNALELDDSALYLCASSPSGSGETQYFGPGTRLLVL.

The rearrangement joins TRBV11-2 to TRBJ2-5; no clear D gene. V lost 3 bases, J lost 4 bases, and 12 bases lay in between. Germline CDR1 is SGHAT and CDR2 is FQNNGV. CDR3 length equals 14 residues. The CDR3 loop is CASSFLSSGETQYF. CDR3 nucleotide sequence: TGTGCCAGCAGCTTCCTTTCTAGTGGAGAGACCCAGTACTTC.

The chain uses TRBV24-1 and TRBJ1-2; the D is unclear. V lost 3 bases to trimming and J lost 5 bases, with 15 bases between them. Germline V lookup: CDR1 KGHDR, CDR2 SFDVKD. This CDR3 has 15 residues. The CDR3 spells CATSDRSSPGYGYTF. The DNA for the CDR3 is TGTGCCACCAGTGATCGCTCCTCGCCGGGGTATGGCTACACCTTC.

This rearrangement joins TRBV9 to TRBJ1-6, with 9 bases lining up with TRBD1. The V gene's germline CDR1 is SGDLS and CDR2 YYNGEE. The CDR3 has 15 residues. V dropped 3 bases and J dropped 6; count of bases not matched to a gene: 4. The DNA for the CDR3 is TGTGCCAGCAGCGCCTCGGGACAGGGTAATTCACCCCTCCACTTT. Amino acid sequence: CASSASGQGNSPLHF.

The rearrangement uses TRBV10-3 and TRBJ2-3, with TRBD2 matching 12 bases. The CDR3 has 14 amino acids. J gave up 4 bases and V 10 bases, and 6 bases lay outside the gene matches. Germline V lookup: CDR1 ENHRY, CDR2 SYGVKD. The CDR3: CASRLAGEADTQYF. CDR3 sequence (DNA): TGTGCCAGCAGACTAGCGGGAGAGGCAGATACGCAGTATTTT.

Here the CDR3 DNA reads TGCGCCAGCAGCTTGGAAGGAGGGGGCGGGTTCACCCAGTACTTC. Its translation is CASSLEGGGGFTQYF. V is TRBV5-1 and J is TRBJ2-5; D possibly corresponds to TRBD1 (7 bases). CDR3 size: 15 residues. V was shortened by 0 bases and J by 8 bases, with 17 bases between the two germline ends. Germline V gene sequence: CDR1 SGHRS, CDR2 YFSETQ.

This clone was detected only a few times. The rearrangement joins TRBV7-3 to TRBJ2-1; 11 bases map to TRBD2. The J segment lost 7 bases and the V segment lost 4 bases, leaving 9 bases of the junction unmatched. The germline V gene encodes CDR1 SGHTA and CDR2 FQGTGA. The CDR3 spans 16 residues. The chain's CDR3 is CASSSRLAGPSNEQFF. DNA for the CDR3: TGTGCCAGCAGCTCCCGACTAGCGGGACCTTCGAATGAGCAGTTCTTC.

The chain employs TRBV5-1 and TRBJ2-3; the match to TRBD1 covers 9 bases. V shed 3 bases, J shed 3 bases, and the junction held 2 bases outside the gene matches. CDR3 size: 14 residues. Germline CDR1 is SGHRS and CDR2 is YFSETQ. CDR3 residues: CASSWGTGTDTQYF. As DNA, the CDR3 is TGCGCCAGCAGCTGGGGGACAGGGACAGATACGCAGTATTTT.

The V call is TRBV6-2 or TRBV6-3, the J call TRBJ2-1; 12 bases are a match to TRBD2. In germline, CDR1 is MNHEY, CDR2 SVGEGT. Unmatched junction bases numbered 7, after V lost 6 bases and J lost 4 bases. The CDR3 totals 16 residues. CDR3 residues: CASSQGLAGLYNEQFF. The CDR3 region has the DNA TGTGCCAGCAGCCAGGGACTAGCGGGTCTTTACAATGAGCAGTTCTTC.

The CDR3 protein is CASSERGGTTDTQYF. CDR3 nucleotide sequence: TGTGCCAGCAGTGAACGGGGAGGTACCACAGATACGCAGTATTTT. The gene calls are TRBV27 and TRBJ2-3, with D tentatively TRBD2 (6 bases). Trimming took off 5 bases at V and 2 bases at J, with 14 bases between the two ends. Germline lookup yields CDR1 MNHEY and CDR2 SMNVEV (reference sequence). The CDR3 spans 15 residues.

The CDR3 DNA reads as TGTGCCAGCAGCTTAGATAGCGGGCCAAGCTCCTACGAGCAGTACTTC. Translation gives CASSLDSGPSSYEQYF. V usage is TRBV7-2 and J usage is TRBJ2-7; 7 nucleotides match TRBD2. The germline gives CDR1 SGHTA, CDR2 FQGNSA. The CDR3 has 16 amino acids. Germline trimming cut 1 base from V and 0 bases from J; bases unmatched to any gene: 6.

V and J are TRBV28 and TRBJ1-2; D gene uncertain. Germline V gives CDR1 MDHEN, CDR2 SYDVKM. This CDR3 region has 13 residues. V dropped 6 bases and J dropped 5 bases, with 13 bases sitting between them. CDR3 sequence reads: CASSLQSSYGYTF. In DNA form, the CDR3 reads TGTGCCAGCAGCCTTCAAAGTAGTTATGGCTACACCTTC.

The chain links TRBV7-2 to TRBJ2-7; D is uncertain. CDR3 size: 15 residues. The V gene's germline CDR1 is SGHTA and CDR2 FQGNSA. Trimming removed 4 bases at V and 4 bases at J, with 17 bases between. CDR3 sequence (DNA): TGTGCCAGCAGCTCTCCTAATAGACAATCTTACGAGCAGTACTTC. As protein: CASSSPNRQSYEQYF.

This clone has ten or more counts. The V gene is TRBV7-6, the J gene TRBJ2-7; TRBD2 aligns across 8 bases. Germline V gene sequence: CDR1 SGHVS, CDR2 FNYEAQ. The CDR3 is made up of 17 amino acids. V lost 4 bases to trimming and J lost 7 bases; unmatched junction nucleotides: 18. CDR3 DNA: TGTGCCAGCAGCTCAAGTTCACCGGGACTAGGAAGTGGGGAGCAGTACTTC. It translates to CASSSSSPGLGSGEQYF.

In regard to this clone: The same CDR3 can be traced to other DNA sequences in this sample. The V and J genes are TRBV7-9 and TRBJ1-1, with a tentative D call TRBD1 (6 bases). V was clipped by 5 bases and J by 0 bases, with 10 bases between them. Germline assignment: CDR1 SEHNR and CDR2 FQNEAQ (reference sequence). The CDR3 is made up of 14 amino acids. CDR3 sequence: CASSLGQMNTEAFF. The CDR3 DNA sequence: TGTGCCAGCAGCCTCGGACAGATGAACACTGAAGCTTTCTTT.

The CDR3 region has the DNA TGCGCCAGCAGCCAAGATACGGAGGACCGGGGGATAGGGGTCAATGAGCAGTTCTTC. Its protein is CASSQDTEDRGIGVNEQFF. The chain uses TRBV4-3 and TRBJ2-1, with a weak D call TRBD2 (6 bases). Trimming pared 0 bases from V and 6 bases from J, leaving 24 bases between. Germline V CDR1 and CDR2: LGHNA, YSLEER. The CDR3 loop spans 19 amino acids.

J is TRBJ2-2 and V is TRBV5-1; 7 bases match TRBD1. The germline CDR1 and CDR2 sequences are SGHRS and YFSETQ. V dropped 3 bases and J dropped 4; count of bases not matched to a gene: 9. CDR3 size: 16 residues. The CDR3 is CASSSLPGQLTGELFF. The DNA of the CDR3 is TGCGCCAGCAGCTCGCTACCGGGACAGCTCACCGGGGAGCTGTTTTTT. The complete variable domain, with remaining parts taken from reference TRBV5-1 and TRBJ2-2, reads KAGVTQTPRYLIKTRGQQVTLSCSPISGHRSVSWYQQTPGQGLQFLFEYFSETQRNKGNFPGRFSGRQFSNSRSEMNVSTLELGDSALYLCASSSLPGQLTGELFFGEGSRLTVL.

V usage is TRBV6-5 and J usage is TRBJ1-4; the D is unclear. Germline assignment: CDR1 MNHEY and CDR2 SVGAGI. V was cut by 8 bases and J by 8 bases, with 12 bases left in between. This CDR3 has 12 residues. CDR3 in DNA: TGTGCCAGCGTGACCGGGAAGGAAAAACTGTTTTTT. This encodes CASVTGKEKLFF.

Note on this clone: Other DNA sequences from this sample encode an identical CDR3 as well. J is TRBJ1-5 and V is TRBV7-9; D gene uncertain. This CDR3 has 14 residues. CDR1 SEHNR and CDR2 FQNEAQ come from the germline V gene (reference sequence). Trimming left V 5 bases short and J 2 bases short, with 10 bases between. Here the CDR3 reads CASSRDAGNQPQHF. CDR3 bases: TGTGCCAGCAGCCGAGACGCGGGCAATCAGCCCCAGCATTTT.

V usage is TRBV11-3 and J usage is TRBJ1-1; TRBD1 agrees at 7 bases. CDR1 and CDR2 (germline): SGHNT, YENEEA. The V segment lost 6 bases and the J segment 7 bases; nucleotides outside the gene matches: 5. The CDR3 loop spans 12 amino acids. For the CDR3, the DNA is TGTGCCAGCAGTTCGACAGGGAATGAAGCTTTCTTT. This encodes CASSSTGNEAFF.

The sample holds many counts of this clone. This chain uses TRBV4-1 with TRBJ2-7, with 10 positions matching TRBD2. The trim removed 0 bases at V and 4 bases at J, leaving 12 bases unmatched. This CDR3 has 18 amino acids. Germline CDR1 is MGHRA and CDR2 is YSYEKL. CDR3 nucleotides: TGCGCCAGCAGCCAAGATGTAGCGGGAGGCCTCCTTGGGTACGAGCAGTACTTC. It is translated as CASSQDVAGGLLGYEQYF.

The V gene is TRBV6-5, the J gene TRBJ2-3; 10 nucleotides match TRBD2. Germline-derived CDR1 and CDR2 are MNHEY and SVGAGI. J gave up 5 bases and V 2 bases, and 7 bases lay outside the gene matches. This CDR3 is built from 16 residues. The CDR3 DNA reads TGTGCCAGCAGTTACAGTCTAGCGGGAGCGAAAGATACGCAGTATTTT. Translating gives CASSYSLAGAKDTQYF.

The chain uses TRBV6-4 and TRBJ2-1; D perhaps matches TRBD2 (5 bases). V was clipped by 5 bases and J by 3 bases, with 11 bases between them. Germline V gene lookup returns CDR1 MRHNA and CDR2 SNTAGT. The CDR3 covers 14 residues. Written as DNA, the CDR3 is TGTGCCAGCAGTCCGGGGAGCTACTACAATGAGCAGTTCTTC. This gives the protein CASSPGSYYNEQFF.